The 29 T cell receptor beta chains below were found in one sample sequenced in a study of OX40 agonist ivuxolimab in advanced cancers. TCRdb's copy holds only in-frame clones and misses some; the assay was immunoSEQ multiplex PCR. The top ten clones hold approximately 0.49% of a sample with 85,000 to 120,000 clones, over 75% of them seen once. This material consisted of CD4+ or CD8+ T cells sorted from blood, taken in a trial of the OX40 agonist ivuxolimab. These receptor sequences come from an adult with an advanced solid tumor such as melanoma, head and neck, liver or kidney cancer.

The CDR3 spells CASRDNGPYEQYF. The CDR3 DNA is TGTGCCAGCCGGGACAACGGACCCTACGAGCAGTACTTC. V usage is TRBV6-5 and J usage is TRBJ2-7; tentative D call: TRBD1 (6 bases). This CDR3 contains 13 residues. V gave up 8 bases and J gave up 2 bases, with 13 bases separating them. Germline V CDR1 and CDR2: MNHEY, SVGAGI.

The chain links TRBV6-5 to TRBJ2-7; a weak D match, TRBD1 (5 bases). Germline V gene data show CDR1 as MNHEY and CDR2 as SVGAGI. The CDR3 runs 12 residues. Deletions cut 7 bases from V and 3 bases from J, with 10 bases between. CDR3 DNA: TGTGCCAGCACTGACAGTGACTACGAGCAGTACTTC. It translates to CASTDSDYEQYF.

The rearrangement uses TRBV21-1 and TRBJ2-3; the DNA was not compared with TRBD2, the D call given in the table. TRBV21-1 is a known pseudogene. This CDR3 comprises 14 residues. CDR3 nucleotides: TGTGCCAGCAGCAGACGGGTGGCGGTAGATACGCAGTATTTT. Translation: CASSRRVAVDTQYF.

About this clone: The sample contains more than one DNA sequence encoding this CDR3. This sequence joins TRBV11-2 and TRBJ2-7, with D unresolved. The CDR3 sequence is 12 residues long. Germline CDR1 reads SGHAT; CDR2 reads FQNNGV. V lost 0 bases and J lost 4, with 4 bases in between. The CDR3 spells CASSLDQYEQYF. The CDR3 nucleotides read TGTGCCAGCAGCTTAGATCAGTACGAGCAGTACTTC.

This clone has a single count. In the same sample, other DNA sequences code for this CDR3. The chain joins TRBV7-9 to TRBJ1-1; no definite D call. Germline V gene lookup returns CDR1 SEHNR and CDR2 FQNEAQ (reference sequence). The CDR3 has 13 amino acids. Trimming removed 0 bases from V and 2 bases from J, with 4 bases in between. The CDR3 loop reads CASSLAGNTEAFF. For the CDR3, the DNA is TGTGCCAGCAGCTTAGCCGGAAACACTGAAGCTTTCTTT.

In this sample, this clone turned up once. Here the CDR3 reads CASSEGVPEQYF. CDR3 in DNA: TGTGCCAGCAGTGAAGGCGTTCCTGAGCAGTACTTC. The genes are TRBV2 and TRBJ2-7, with D unclear. This CDR3 region has 12 residues. Between the trimmed V and J ends, which lost 1 base and 7 bases, there was a span of 8 bases. The germline V gene encodes CDR1 SNHLY and CDR2 FYNNEI.

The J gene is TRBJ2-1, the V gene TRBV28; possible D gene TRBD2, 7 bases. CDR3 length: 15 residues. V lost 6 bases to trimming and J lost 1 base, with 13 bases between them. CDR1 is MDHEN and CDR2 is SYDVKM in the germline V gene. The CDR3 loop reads CASSPGGQSYNEQFF. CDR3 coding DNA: TGTGCCAGCAGCCCCGGGGGGCAGTCCTACAATGAGCAGTTCTTC.

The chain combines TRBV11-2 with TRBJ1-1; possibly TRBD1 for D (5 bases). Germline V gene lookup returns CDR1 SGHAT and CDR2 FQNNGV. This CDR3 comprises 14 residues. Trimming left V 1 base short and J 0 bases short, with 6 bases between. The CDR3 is CASSLAGLNTEAFF. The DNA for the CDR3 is TGTGCCAGCAGCTTAGCAGGGTTGAACACTGAAGCTTTCTTT.

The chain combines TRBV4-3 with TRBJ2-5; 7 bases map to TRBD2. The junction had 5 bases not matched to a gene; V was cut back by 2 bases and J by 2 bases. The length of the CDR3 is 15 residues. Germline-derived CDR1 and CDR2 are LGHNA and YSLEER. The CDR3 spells CASSQNREAQETQYF. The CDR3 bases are TGCGCCAGCAGCCAAAACCGGGAGGCACAAGAGACCCAGTACTTC.

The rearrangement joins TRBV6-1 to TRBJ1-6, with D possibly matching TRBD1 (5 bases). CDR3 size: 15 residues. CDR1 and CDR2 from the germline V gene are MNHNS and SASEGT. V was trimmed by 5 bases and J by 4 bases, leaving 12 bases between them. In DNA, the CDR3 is TGTGCCAGCAGTCTGGGGCAGGAGTATAATTCACCCCTCCACTTT. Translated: CASSLGQEYNSPLHF.

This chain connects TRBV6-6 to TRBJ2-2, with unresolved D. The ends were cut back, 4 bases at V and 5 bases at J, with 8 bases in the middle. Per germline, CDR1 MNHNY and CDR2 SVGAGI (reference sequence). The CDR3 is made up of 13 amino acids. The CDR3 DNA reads TGTGCCAGCAGTTCCTTAGTTACCGGGGAGCTGTTTTTT. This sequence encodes CASSSLVTGELFF.

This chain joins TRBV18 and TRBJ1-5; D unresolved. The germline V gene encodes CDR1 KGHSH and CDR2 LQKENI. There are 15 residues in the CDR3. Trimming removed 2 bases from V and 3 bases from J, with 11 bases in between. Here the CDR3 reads CASSPGSPANQPQHF. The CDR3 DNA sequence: TGTGCCAGCTCACCAGGGTCACCGGCCAATCAGCCCCAGCATTTT. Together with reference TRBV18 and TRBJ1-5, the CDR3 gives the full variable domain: NAGVMQNPRHLVRRRGQEARLRCSPMKGHSHVYWYRQLPEEGLKFMVYLQKENIIDESGMPKERFSAEFPKEGPSILRIQQVVRGDSAAYFCASSPGSPANQPQHFGDGTRLSIL.

The CDR3 DNA reads as TGTGCCAGCAGTGAACGAGTCGAGGAGCAGTACTTC. It specifies CASSERVEEQYF. This chain links TRBV6-1 with TRBJ2-7; D remains unclear. With 2 bases removed from V and 7 bases from J, the gap between germline ends came to 9 bases. CDR1 MNHNS and CDR2 SASEGT come from the germline V gene. CDR3 length: 12 amino acids.

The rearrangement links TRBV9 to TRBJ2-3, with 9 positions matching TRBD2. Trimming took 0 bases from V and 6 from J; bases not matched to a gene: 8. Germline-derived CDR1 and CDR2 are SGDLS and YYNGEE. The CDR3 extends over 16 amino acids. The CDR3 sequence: CASSVVGGGAIDTQYF. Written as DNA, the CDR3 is TGTGCCAGCAGCGTAGTTGGCGGGGGGGCAATTGATACGCAGTATTTT.

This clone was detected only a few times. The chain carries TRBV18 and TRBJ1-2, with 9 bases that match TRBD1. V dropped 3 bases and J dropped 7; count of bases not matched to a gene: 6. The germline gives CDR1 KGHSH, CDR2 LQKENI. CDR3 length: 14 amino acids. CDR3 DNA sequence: TGTGCCAGCTCACCCCGGGACAGGGCTCCTGGCTACACCTTC. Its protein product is CASSPRDRAPGYTF.

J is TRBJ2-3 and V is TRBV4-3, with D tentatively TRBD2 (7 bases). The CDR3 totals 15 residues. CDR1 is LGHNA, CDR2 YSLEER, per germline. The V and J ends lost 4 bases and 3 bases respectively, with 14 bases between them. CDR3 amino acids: CASSRGGHSTDTQYF. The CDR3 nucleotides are TGCGCCAGCAGCCGGGGGGGACACAGTACAGATACGCAGTATTTT.

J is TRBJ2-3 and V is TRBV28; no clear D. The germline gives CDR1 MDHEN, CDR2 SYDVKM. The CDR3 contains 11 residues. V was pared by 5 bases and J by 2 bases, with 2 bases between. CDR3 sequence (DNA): TGTGCCAGCAGTCCCACAGATACGCAGTATTTT. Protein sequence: CASSPTDTQYF.

In nucleotides, the CDR3 is TGTGCCAGTACCCTCCGGGATCAGCCCCAGCATTTT. This gives the protein CASTLRDQPQHF. J is TRBJ1-5 and V is TRBV19; D gene ambiguous. The V end was cut by 7 bases, the J end by 5 bases, with 9 bases between. The CDR3 is made up of 12 amino acids. The germline V gene has CDR1 LNHDA and CDR2 SQIVND (reference sequence). Full variable domain (rest looked up from reference TRBV19 and TRBJ1-5): DGGITQSPKYLFRKEGQNVTLSCEQNLNHDAMYWYRQDPGQGLRLIYYSQIVNDFQKGDIAEGYSVSREKKESFPLTVTSAQKNPTAFYLCASTLRDQPQHFGDGTRLSIL.

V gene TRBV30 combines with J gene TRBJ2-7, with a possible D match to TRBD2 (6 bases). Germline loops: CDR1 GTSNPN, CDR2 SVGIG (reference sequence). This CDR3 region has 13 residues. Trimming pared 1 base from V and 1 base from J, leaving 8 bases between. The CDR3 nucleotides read TGTGCCTGGAGTGGTGGGGGGTCCTACGAGCAGTACTTC. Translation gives CAWSGGGSYEQYF. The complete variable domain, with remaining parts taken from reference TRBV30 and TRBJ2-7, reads SQTIHQWPATLVQPVGSPLSLECTVEGTSNPNLYWYRQAAGRGLQLLFYSVGIGQISSEVPQNLSASRPQDRQFILSSKKLLLSDSGFYLCAWSGGGSYEQYFGPGTRLTVT.

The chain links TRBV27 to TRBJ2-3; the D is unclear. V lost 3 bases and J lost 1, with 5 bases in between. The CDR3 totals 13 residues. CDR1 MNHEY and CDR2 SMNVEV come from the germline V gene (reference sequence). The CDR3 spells CASSLYRTDTQYF. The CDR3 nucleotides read TGTGCCAGCAGTTTGTACCGCACAGATACGCAGTATTTT.

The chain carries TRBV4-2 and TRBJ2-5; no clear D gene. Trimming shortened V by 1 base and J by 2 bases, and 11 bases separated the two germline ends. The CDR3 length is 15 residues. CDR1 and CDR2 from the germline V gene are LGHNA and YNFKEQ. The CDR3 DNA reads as TGTGCCAGCAGCCAAGCTGGATCCATACAAGAGACCCAGTACTTC. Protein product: CASSQAGSIQETQYF.

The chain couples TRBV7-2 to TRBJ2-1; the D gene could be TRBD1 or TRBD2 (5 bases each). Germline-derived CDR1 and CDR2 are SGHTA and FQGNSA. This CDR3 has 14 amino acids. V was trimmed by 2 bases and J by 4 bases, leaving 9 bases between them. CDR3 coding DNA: TGTGCCAGCAGCTTACCCGGGACGTACAATGAGCAGTTCTTC. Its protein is CASSLPGTYNEQFF.

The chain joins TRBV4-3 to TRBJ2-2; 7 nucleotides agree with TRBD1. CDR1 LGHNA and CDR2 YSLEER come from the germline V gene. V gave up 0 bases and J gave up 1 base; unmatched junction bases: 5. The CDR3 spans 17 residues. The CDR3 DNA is TGCGCCAGCAGCCAAGATCTGGCAGGGGGGAACACCGGGGAGCTGTTTTTT. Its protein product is CASSQDLAGGNTGELFF.

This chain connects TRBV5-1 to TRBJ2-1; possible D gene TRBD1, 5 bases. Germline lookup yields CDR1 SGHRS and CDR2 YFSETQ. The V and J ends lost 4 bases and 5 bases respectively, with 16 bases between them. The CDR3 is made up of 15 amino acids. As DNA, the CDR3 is TGCGCCAGCAGCCCGGCGTCAGGGAATCACAATGAGCAGTTCTTC. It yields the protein CASSPASGNHNEQFF. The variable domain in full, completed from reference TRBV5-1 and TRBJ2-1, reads KAGVTQTPRYLIKTRGQQVTLSCSPISGHRSVSWYQQTPGQGLQFLFEYFSETQRNKGNFPGRFSGRQFSNSRSEMNVSTLELGDSALYLCASSPASGNHNEQFFGPGTRLTVL.

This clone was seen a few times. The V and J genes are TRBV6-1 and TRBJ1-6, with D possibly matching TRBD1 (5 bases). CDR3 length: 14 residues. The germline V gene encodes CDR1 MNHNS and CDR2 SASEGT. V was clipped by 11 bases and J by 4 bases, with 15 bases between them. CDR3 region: CAGTRDLYNSPLHF. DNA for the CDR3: TGTGCCGGAACTAGGGACCTTTATAATTCACCCCTCCACTTT.

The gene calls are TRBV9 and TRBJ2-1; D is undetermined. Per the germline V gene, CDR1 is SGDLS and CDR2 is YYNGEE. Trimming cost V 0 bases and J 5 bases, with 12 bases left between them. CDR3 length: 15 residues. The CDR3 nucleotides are TGTGCCAGCAGCGTAGACCCGCGCGGAGACAATGAGCAGTTCTTC. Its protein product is CASSVDPRGDNEQFF. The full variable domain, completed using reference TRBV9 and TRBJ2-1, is DSGVTQTPKHLITATGQRVTLRCSPRSGDLSVYWYQQSLDQGLQFLIQYYNGEERAKGNILERFSAQQFPDLHSELNLSSLELGDSALYFCASSVDPRGDNEQFFGPGTRLTVL.

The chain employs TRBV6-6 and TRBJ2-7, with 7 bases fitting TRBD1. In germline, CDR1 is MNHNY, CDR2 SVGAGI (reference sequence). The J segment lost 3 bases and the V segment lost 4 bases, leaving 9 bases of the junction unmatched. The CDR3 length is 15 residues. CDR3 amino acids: CASSSGQTSFYEQYF. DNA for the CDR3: TGTGCCAGCAGTTCGGGACAGACCTCATTCTACGAGCAGTACTTC.

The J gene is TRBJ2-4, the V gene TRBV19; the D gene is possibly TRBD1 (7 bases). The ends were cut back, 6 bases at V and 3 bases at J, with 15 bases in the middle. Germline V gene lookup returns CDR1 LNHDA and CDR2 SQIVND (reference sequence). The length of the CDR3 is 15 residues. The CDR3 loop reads CASSRTQGGKNIQYF. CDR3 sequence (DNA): TGTGCCAGTAGCCGGACCCAGGGGGGCAAAAACATTCAGTACTTC.

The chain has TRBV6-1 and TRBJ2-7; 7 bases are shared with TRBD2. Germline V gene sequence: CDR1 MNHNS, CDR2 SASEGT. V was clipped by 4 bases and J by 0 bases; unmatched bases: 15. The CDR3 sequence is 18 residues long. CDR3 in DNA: TGTGCCAGCAGTGCCTCGCATCCTCAGCGGGGTATCTCCTACGAGCAGTACTTC. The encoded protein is CASSASHPQRGISYEQYF.